This is a list of T cell receptor beta chains from one sample in a study of Graves' ophthalmopathy and Graves' hyperthyroidism. MiXCR was run by TCRdb on the multiplex PCR reads, yielding one entry per CDR3 protein. There are about 740,000 distinct CDR3 sequences in the sample; 35% to 50% occur only once, and 44% lies in the top ten. The sample was peripheral blood. The receptors originated from an adult man with Graves' ophthalmopathy. The CDR3 runs from the conserved cysteine through the conserved F or W. A D gene is named only where the DNA matches it firmly. Clone size, where shown, is once, few, many, or a class for clones that have expanded.

clone size | J gene | D gene | V gene | CDR3 protein | CDR3 DNA
. | TRBJ1-2 | . | TRBV30 | CAWSDLGGYTF | TGTGCCTGGAGTGACCTGGGGGGCTACACCTTC
many | TRBJ1-2 | . | TRBV19 | CASTDQGYGYTF | TGTGCCAGTACGGATCAAGGGTATGGCTACACCTTC
. | TRBJ1-4 | TRBD1 | TRBV7-9 | CASSPRDSESEKLFF | TGTGCCAGCAGCCCGAGGGACAGTGAGTCGGAAAAACTGTTTTTT
once | TRBJ2-7 | TRBD2 | TRBV7-8 | CASSPELAANSYEQYF | TGTGCCAGCAGCCCAGAACTAGCGGCAAACTCCTACGAGCAGTACTTC
. | TRBJ2-7 | . | TRBV7-3 | CASSLRERAENYEQYF | TGTGCCAGCAGCTTAAGGGAGAGGGCCGAAAACTACGAGCAGTACTTC
. | TRBJ2-7 | . | TRBV20-1 | CSARYSYEQYF | TGCAGTGCTAGATACTCATACGAGCAGTACTTC
. | TRBJ2-5 | . | TRBV25-1 | CASSLRGWVETQYF | TGTGCCAGCAGTCTACGAGGATGGGTTGAGACCCAGTACTTC
. | TRBJ2-5 | TRBD2 | TRBV10-3 | CAGGSSGGKETQDF | TGTGCCGGCGGGAGTAGCGGGGGAAAAGAGACCCAGGACTTC
. | TRBJ2-7 | TRBD2 | TRBV9 | CASSETSGATSYEQYF | TGTGCCAGCAGCGAAACTAGCGGGGCCACCTCCTACGAGCAGTACTTC
. | TRBJ1-2 | TRBD1 | TRBV3-1 | CASSRLSDRADGYTF | TGTGCCAGCAGCCGATTGTCGGACAGGGCCGATGGCTACACCTTC
. | TRBJ2-5 | . | TRBV25-1 | CASSPRRGGHQETQYF | TGTGCCAGCAGCCCAAGGAGGGGGGGGCACCAAGAGACCCAGTACTTC
. | TRBJ1-1 | . | TRBV2 | CASSARPGPRAFF | TGTGCCAGCAGTGCTCGTCCCGGCCCCCGGGCTTTCTTT
. | TRBJ1-5 | . | TRBV2 | CASSEDGRRPQHF | TGTGCCAGCAGTGAAGACGGGAGACGGCCCCAGCATTTT
. | TRBJ1-2 | . | TRBV9 | CASSPRSRTPAYGYTF | TGTGCCAGCAGCCCCCGTAGTCGAACACCCGCCTATGGCTACACCTTC
few | TRBJ1-1 | . | TRBV7-2 | CASSHGYQNTEAFF | TGTGCCAGCAGCCACGGATATCAGAACACTGAAGCTTTCTTT
. | TRBJ2-7 | TRBD1 | TRBV10-3 | CATKDDRGFNYEQYF | TGTGCCACGAAAGACGACAGGGGGTTTAACTACGAGCAGTACTTC
once | TRBJ1-2 | . | TRBV7-9 | CASSAYTF | TGTGCCAGCAGCGCCTACACCTTC
. | TRBJ1-4 | . | TRBV10-3 | CASSGYQGNEKLFF | TGTGCCAGCAGCGGATATCAGGGTAATGAAAAACTGTTTTTT
once | TRBJ1-1 | . | TRBV12-3/TRBV12-4 | CASSWRGIKGRGSTEAFF | TGTGCCAGCAGTTGGCGGGGAATCAAAGGAAGAGGTAGCACTGAAGCTTTCTTT
. | TRBJ2-7 | . | TRBV7-6 | CASSYREGAHYEQYF | TGTGCCAGCAGTTACAGGGAGGGAGCCCACTACGAGCAGTACTTC
. | TRBJ2-7 | . | TRBV7-8 | CASSLAARGEQYF | TGTGCCAGCAGCTTAGCGGCCCGGGGGGAGCAGTACTTC
. | TRBJ1-3 | . | TRBV7-3 | CASSLKIVWAGNTIYF | TGTGCCAGCAGCTTAAAAATTGTGTGGGCAGGAAACACCATATATTTT
. | TRBJ2-7 | TRBD1 | TRBV29-1 | CSVNRGPYEQYF | TGCAGCGTAAACAGGGGCCCCTACGAGCAGTACTTC
many | TRBJ2-5 | . | TRBV7-9 | CASSLPGKETQYF | TGTGCCAGCAGTTTGCCAGGGAAAGAGACCCAGTACTTC
. | TRBJ2-7 | . | TRBV7-9 | CASSLEFLREQYF | TGTGCCAGCAGCTTAGAATTCCTTCGGGAGCAGTACTTC
. | TRBJ1-1 | TRBD1 | TRBV25-1 | CASSALTGGTEAFF | TGTGCCAGCAGCGCCCTGACAGGGGGGACTGAAGCTTTCTTT
many | TRBJ2-5 | . | TRBV10-3 | CAISESIGVETQYF | TGTGCCATCAGTGAGTCGATTGGTGTGGAGACCCAGTACTTC
. | TRBJ1-1 | . | TRBV10-3 | CAHRRFRDTEAFF | TGTGCTCACCGTCGTTTCAGGGACACTGAAGCTTTCTTT
. | TRBJ1-1 | . | TRBV7-6 | CASNSGVEAFF | TGTGCCAGCAATTCGGGAGTTGAAGCTTTCTTT
. | TRBJ2-6 | TRBD1 | TRBV7-9 | CASSSGQVVSGANVLTF | TGTGCCAGCAGTTCTGGACAGGTTGTCTCTGGGGCCAACGTCCTGACTTTC
. | TRBJ1-5 | . | TRBV2 | CASSEEHLSNQPQHF | TGTGCCAGCAGTGAAGAACACCTTAGCAATCAGCCCCAGCATTTT
. | TRBJ2-1 | . | TRBV20-1 | CSARAGGNEQFF | TGCAGTGCTAGAGCCGGAGGGAATGAGCAGTTCTTC